This T cell receptor (beta chain) was retrieved from a study of T cell changes during pregnancy in multiple sclerosis. Germline lookup yields CDR1 MRHNA and CDR2 SNTAGT. V lost 0 bases, J lost 0 bases, and 1 base stayed unmatched. The CDR3 runs to 16 residues. This table comes from immunoSEQ multiplex PCR, and its TCRdb copy is limited to in-frame clones, with some not included. The table lists about 49,000 clones, roughly 92% of them singletons. The chain links TRBV6-4 to TRBJ2-3, with 9 nucleotides matching TRBD2. The material was peripheral blood, obtained after pregnancy. This clonotype originated in a female donor with multiple sclerosis, enrolled in a pregnancy study. The CDR3 DNA reads TGTGCCAGCAGTGACTCTGCGGGGGGGAGCACAGATACGCAGTATTTT. Protein: CASSDSAGGSTDTQYF.